These T cell receptor beta chains were read from a single sample in a study of spatial heterogeneity in lung cancer. TCRdb redid the calling of the 5' RACE reads with MiXCR, one entry per CDR3 protein. The data show roughly 48,000 distinct CDR3 sequences, under 6% seen once. Specimen: PBMCs, collected at surgery. Receptor source: a male donor with early-stage non-small cell lung cancer. CDR3s include the opening cysteine and the closing phenylalanine or tryptophan. The D gene is left open where the match is weak. Clone size is shown for a subset of rows, as once, few, many or a class of expanded clone.

>TRBV28|-|many|TRBJ1-1
CASSLGISEAFF
TGTGCCAGCAGTTTAGGGATCTCTGAAGCTTTCTTT
>TRBV19|-|many|TRBJ1-5
CASSILGVAGPQHF
TGTGCCAGTAGTATCCTCGGGGTCGCGGGGCCCCAGCATTTT
>TRBV11-2|TRBD2|-|TRBJ2-7
CASTQDSGIYEQYF
TGTGCCAGCACCCAAGATAGCGGGATTTACGAGCAGTACTTC
>TRBV7-9|TRBD2|many|TRBJ2-7
CASSLGGLAVSEQYF
TGTGCCAGCAGCTTAGGTGGACTAGCGGTCTCTGAGCAGTACTTC
>TRBV7-2|-|few|TRBJ2-3
CASSFVVGTDTQYF
TGTGCCAGCAGCTTCGTCGTCGGCACAGATACGCAGTATTTT
>TRBV20-1|TRBD1|few|TRBJ1-2
CSAREGGTGIYGYTF
TGCAGTGCTAGAGAAGGGGGGACAGGTATCTATGGCTACACCTTC
>TRBV5-1|-|many|TRBJ1-1
CASSRQAGNTEAFF
TGCGCCAGCAGCCGCCAGGCAGGGAACACTGAAGCTTTCTTT
>TRBV12-3/TRBV12-4|TRBD1|many|TRBJ1-1
CASSGGTGQHNTEAFF
TGTGCCAGCAGTGGAGGAACGGGACAGCACAACACTGAAGCTTTCTTT
>TRBV2|-|many|TRBJ2-3
CASSDRGTDTQYF
TGTGCCAGCAGTGACAGGGGCACAGATACGCAGTATTTT
>TRBV20-1|TRBD2|many|TRBJ2-2
CSALKREGRTGELFF
TGCAGTGCTCTGAAGCGGGAGGGCCGCACCGGGGAGCTGTTTTTT
>TRBV20-1|TRBD2|-|TRBJ2-1
CSASRSAGGPDEQFF
TGCAGTGCTAGTCGTTCTGCGGGAGGGCCCGATGAGCAGTTCTTC
>TRBV10-3|-|few|TRBJ1-5
CAISESSRDQPQHF
TGTGCCATCAGTGAGTCGAGTCGAGATCAGCCCCAGCATTTT
>TRBV20-1|-|-|TRBJ2-1
CSASQAIRGNEQFF
TGCAGTGCTAGTCAGGCCATTAGGGGGAATGAGCAGTTCTTC
>TRBV28|TRBD2|few|TRBJ2-1
CASSLGTSGNNEQFF
TGTGCCAGCAGTTTGGGGACTAGCGGGAACAATGAGCAGTTCTTC
>TRBV5-1|-|-|TRBJ1-3
CASSPGQQAGNTIYF
TGCGCCAGCAGCCCCGGACAGCAGGCTGGAAACACCATATATTTT
>TRBV6-2/TRBV6-3|TRBD2|-|TRBJ2-1
CASSTPGLGLEQFF
TGTGCCAGCAGTACCCCGGGACTAGGGCTTGAGCAGTTCTTC